Sequencing of this T cell receptor beta chain was carried out in a study of blood T cell repertoires in COVID-19. Study summary: COVID-19 samples from acute and convalescent phases originated in the United States, Italy and Spain.

The CDR3 loop spans 11 amino acids. V lost 5 bases and J 7 bases, leaving 6 bases between the germline ends. CDR1 is LNHDA and CDR2 is SQIVND in the germline V gene (reference sequence). Resolution of symptoms, clearance, or two negative PCRs was present in recovered Cohort 3 donors. Clones were sequenced by immunoSEQ multiplex PCR, and TCRdb holds only the in-frame ones, with some missing. Of around 140,000 clones listed, roughly 85% are singletons. The chain has TRBV19 and TRBJ2-1; D gene uncertain. This receptor was identified in a man aged 50 or older who had recovered from COVID-19. Sequences were obtained from PBMCs or T cells enriched from blood (not recorded which). CDR3 residues: CASSSLNEQFF. The CDR3 nucleotides are TGTGCCAGTAGTTCCCTGAATGAGCAGTTCTTC.